This T cell receptor (beta chain) is drawn from a study of T cell repertoires in cytomegalovirus infection. Overall study context: Both a matching HLA type and CMV infection were indicated by public TCR beta signatures. Whole-study results and caveats: Within the response measured ex vivo, HLA-C-restricted CMV-specific TCR beta clonotypes were dominant.

TCRdb used MiXCR to reprocess the reads, holding one entry per CDR3 protein. The profile shows roughly 990,000 distinct CDR3 sequences, around 32% of them singletons. As to this clonotype: Antigen: not known.

V lost 5 bases and J lost 6, with 16 bases in between. Germline V gives CDR1 SEHNR, CDR2 FQNEAQ (reference sequence). The CDR3 covers 15 residues. The sequence came from a human donor in good health (CMV status not recorded). Some clones in this sample may be carry-over from other donors' samples. Sequenced here: cultured CD8+ T cells from PBMCs, sampled from culture after CMV antigen stimulation. The genes are TRBV7-9 and TRBJ2-2, with D unclear. The CDR3 DNA reads TGTGCCAGCAGCGAAAGAACAATAAGGGCCGGGGAGCTGTTTTTT. Encoded protein: CASSERTIRAGELFF.